The subject of this entry is one TCR beta chain. The antigen is unknown. An Oncomine TCR Beta short-read assay was used to sequence the DNA from cultured CD4+ T cells. In TCRdb, the PCR reads were re-called with MiXCR into one record per CDR3 protein. Among tens of thousands of distinct CDR3 sequences listed, about 64% were seen once. V was pared by 1 base and J by 2 bases, with 4 bases of the junction left unmatched. Germline V gene sequence: CDR1 SGHTA, CDR2 FQGNSA. The CDR3 has 15 residues. The data are from a study of vaccination and CD4 T cells after COVID-19. Study-wide background: The authors gave control cultures a CEFX pool, an HIV-1 Nef pool, or no peptide.

Treatment here: approximately 11-day PBMC culture with coronavirus spike peptide pools or control peptides (ViraFEST assay). The chain has TRBV7-2 and TRBJ2-7; 8 nucleotides match TRBD2. The source is a human donor who received a COVID-19 vaccine. The specimen comprised CD4+ T cells from blood, cultured in vitro, sampled after SARS-CoV-2 vaccination. The CDR3 bases are TGTGCCAGCAGCTTAGAGGGAGCGGGGGCCTACGAGCAGTACTTC. As protein: CASSLEGAGAYEQYF.